This TCR beta chain came from a study of beta chain features in type 1 diabetes. A few counts support this clone. As yet, its antigen is unknown. Study-level findings and limits: More deletions and fewer insertions at VDJ junctions were found in patients with type 1 diabetes. The cDNA sequencing approach could over-represent high-TCR-expressing cells. Resolution of whether HLA type affects TCRB rearrangement was not achieved here.

Donors underwent one heparinised blood draw, approximately 120 mL on average. As every portion of the isolated RNA was reverse transcribed, the sequencing read expressed TCRB transcripts. Only in-frame clones appear in the TCRdb table, and some are missing; sequencing was by immunoSEQ multiplex PCR. The sample has about 620,000 clones; roughly 16% are singletons. The germline V gene has CDR1 MDHEN and CDR2 SYDVKM. The CDR3 sequence is 17 residues long. Unmatched junction bases numbered 17, after V lost 8 bases and J lost 7 bases. This chain joins TRBV28 and TRBJ2-4; 10 bases are shared with TRBD1. The sample taken for sequencing was naive CD4+ T cells from blood. This TCR was sampled from a man aged 18-30 years in good health. The CDR3 loop is CASRASLFPGQGNIQYF. CDR3 DNA sequence: TGTGCCAGCCGCGCAAGTTTGTTCCCGGGACAGGGGAACATTCAGTACTTC.